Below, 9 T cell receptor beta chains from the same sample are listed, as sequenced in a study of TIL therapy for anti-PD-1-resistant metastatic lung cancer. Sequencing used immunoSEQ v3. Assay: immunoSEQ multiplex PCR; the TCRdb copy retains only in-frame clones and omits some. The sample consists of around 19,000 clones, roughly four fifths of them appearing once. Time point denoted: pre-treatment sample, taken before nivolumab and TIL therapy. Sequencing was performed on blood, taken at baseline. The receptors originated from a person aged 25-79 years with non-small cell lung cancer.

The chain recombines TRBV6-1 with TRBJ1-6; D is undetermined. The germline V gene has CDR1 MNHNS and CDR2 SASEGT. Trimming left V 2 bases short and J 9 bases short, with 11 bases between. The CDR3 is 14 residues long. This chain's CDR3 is CASSEIRSSSPLHF. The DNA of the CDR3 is TGTGCCAGCAGTGAAATCAGGTCCTCTTCACCCCTCCACTTT.

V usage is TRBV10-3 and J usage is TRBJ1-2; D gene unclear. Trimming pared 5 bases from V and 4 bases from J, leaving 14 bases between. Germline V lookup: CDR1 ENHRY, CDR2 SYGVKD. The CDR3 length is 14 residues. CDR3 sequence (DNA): TGTGCCATCAGTATCCGCACAGCCTCCTATGGCTACACCTTC. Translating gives CAISIRTASYGYTF.

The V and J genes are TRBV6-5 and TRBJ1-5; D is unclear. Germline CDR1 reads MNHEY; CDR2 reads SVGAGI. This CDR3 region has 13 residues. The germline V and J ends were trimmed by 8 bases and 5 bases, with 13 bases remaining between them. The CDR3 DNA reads TGTGCCAGCGGGTTGGCAGTAGATCAGCCCCAGCATTTT. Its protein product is CASGLAVDQPQHF.

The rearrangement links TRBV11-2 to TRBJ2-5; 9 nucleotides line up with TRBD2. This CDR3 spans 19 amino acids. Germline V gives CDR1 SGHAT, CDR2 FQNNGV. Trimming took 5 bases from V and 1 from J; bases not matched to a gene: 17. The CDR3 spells CASSSYLGASGTIQETQYF. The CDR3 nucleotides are TGTGCCAGCAGCAGCTACCTGGGGGCTAGCGGGACGATCCAAGAGACCCAGTACTTC.

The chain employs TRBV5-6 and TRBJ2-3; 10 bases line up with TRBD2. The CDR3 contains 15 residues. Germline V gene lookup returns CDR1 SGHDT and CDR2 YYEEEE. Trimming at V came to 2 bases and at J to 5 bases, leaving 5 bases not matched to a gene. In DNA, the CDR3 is TGTGCCAGCAGCTTCCCTAGCGGGGGAGAAGATACGCAGTATTTT. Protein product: CASSFPSGGEDTQYF. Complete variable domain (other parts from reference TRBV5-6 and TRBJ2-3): DAGVTQSPTHLIKTRGQQVTLRCSPKSGHDTVSWYQQALGQGPQFIFQYYEEEERQRGNFPDRFSGHQFPNYSSELNVNALLLGDSALYLCASSFPSGGEDTQYFGPGTRLTVL.

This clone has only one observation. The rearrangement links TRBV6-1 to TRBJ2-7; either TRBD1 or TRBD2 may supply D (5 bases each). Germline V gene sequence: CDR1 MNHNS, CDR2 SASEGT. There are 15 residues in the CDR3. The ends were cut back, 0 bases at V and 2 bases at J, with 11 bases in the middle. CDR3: CASSEARRGPYEQYF. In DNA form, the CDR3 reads TGTGCCAGCAGTGAAGCGCGAAGGGGACCCTACGAGCAGTACTTC.

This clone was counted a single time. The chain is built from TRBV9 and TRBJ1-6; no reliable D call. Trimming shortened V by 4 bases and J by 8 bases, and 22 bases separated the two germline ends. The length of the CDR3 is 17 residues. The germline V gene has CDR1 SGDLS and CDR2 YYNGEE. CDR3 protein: CASSPRSNALGDSPLHF. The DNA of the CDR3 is TGTGCCAGCAGCCCTCGTAGTAACGCCTTGGGAGATTCACCCCTCCACTTT.

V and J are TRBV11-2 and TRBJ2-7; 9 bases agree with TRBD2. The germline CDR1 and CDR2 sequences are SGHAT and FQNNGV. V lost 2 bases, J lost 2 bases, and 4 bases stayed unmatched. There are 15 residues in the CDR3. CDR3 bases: TGTGCCAGCAGCTTAAATCTAGCGGGACCCTACGAGCAGTACTTC. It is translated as CASSLNLAGPYEQYF.

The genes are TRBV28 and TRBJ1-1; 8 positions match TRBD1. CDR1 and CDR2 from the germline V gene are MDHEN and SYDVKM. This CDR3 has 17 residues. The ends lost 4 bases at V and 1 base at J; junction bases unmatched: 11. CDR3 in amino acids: CASSSTGGSGRNTEAFF. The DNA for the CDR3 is TGTGCCAGCAGTTCAACAGGGGGTTCGGGCCGGAACACTGAAGCTTTCTTT.